These T cell receptor beta chains were read from a single sample in a study of regulatory T cells in long-lasting Graves disease. TCRdb analysed the multiplex PCR reads with MiXCR anew, one entry per CDR3 protein. Found here are some 490,000 distinct CDR3 sequences, around 12% of them singletons; the top ten hold over 7%. This sample also appeared in a second study, on T cells in Graves' hyperthyroidism and ophthalmopathy.

Sequencing used peripheral blood mononuclear cells (PBMCs), obtained at new diagnosis, from a patient treated with antithyroid drugs. These receptors originate from a woman between 25 and 40 years old with Graves disease. CDR3s include the opening cysteine and the closing phenylalanine or tryptophan. D genes are given only for firm matches. The listing skips clone size in some rows; elsewhere it reads once, few, many or a size class.

v_call	d_call	j_call	clone_size	cdr3_nt	cdr3_aa
TRBV6-2/TRBV6-3	TRBD1	TRBJ2-7	.	TGTGCCAGCAGCCAGCCTCCGGGACAGTCTTACGAGCAGTACTTC	CASSQPPGQSYEQYF
TRBV7-6	.	TRBJ2-3	many	TGTGCCAGCAGCCCGATTTCTCCAGATACGCAGTATTTT	CASSPISPDTQYF
TRBV7-2	TRBD2	TRBJ2-1	.	TGTGCCAGCAGCCCTTCCGGACTAGCGGGGTACAATGAGCAGTTCTTC	CASSPSGLAGYNEQFF
TRBV2	.	TRBJ2-1	many	TGTGCCAGCAGTGTGGACCAGAGCTCCTACAATGAGCAGTTCTTC	CASSVDQSSYNEQFF
TRBV27	.	TRBJ2-4	many	TGTGCCAGCAGTCCGGACACGCGAGGCCACATTCAGTACTTC	CASSPDTRGHIQYF
TRBV9	TRBD2	TRBJ2-2	many	TGTGCCAGCAGCGTAGCCCCAATAGCGGGAGCGTACACCGGGGAGCTGTTTTTT	CASSVAPIAGAYTGELFF
TRBV7-9	TRBD1	TRBJ1-3	few	TGTGCCAGCGGACAGGGGCCTGGAAACACCATATATTTT	CASGQGPGNTIYF
TRBV29-1	TRBD2	TRBJ2-1	many	TGCAGCGTTCGTCTAGCGGGAACCTACAATGAGCAGTTCTTC	CSVRLAGTYNEQFF
TRBV6-1	TRBD1	TRBJ2-1	.	TGTGCCACCCGGACAGGGACGAGCTCCTACAATGAGCAGTTCTTC	CATRTGTSSYNEQFF
TRBV5-6	TRBD2	TRBJ2-1	.	TGTGCCAGCAGCTCCCAAGGGACTAGCGGGAGGGCATTAATCCTTGAGCAGTTCTTC	CASSSQGTSGRALILEQFF
TRBV6-1	TRBD1	TRBJ1-2	few	TGTGCCAGCAGGTCGCAACAGGGGACGCATGGCTACACCTTC	CASRSQQGTHGYTF
TRBV12-3/TRBV12-4	.	TRBJ1-5	many	TGTGCCAGCAGTTTTCGGCTGGCCCAGCCCCAGCATTTT	CASSFRLAQPQHF
TRBV2	TRBD1	TRBJ1-1	.	TGTGCCAGTGGAACCCGGGACAGGGGGCGCGACACTGAAGCTTTCTTT	CASGTRDRGRDTEAFF
TRBV20-1	.	TRBJ2-2	few	TGCAGTGCTAGAGATTTCGCTTCTGGGAACACCGGGGAGCTGTTTTTT	CSARDFASGNTGELFF
TRBV11-2	.	TRBJ1-1	.	TGTGCCAGCAGCCCCGGGCCCCTGGACACTGAAGCTTTCTTT	CASSPGPLDTEAFF
TRBV6-1	.	TRBJ2-2	many	TGTGCCAGCAGTGGGGGGAACGGGGGGGAGCTGTTTTTT	CASSGGNGGELFF
TRBV20-1	TRBD2	TRBJ2-5	many	TGCAGTGCTAGCCCGACTAGCGGTTCTCAAGAGACCCAGTACTTC	CSASPTSGSQETQYF
TRBV4-3	TRBD2	TRBJ2-1	many	TGCGCCAGCAGCCAAGAGCCCGAGGTAGCGGGAGCCCAGTTCTTC	CASSQEPEVAGAQFF
TRBV24-1	.	TRBJ1-1	many	TGTGCCACCAGTGATTTGCTTGGGGCTGAAGCTTTCTTT	CATSDLLGAEAFF
TRBV5-1	TRBD1	TRBJ1-1	many	TGTGCCAGCAGCTTAGCAGGGGGCAACACTGAAGCTTTCTTT	CASSLAGGNTEAFF
TRBV18	.	TRBJ2-7	many	TGTGCCAGCTCACCAGGGGTGCGGGACGAGCAGTACTTC	CASSPGVRDEQYF
TRBV4-2	.	TRBJ1-2	many	TGTGCCAGCAGCCGGGGTAGCCAACGAAGATCTAGGGGAGTCGGTTATGGCTACACCTTC	CASSRGSQRRSRGVGYGYTF
TRBV7-9	.	TRBJ1-1	many	TGTGCCAGCAGCTTACTTGGACAAAATGTCATGAACACTGAAGCTTTCTTT	CASSLLGQNVMNTEAFF
TRBV27	.	TRBJ2-1	.	TGTGCCAGCAGTTTATTAGGTCTATACAATGAGCAGTTCTTC	CASSLLGLYNEQFF
TRBV11-3	TRBD1	TRBJ2-1	many	TGTGCCAGCAGGGACAGGTACAATGAGCAGTTCTTC	CASRDRYNEQFF
TRBV30	.	TRBJ2-1	many	TGTGCCTTGCGGGATTACAATGAGCAGTTCTTC	CALRDYNEQFF
TRBV7-3	.	TRBJ2-1	many	TGTGCCAGCAGCTCCGACTATAGCTCCTACAATGAGCAGTTCTTC	CASSSDYSSYNEQFF
TRBV5-1	.	TRBJ1-1	.	TGCGCCAGCAGCAGATCGACAGGAGGGGGGACTGAAGCTTTCTTT	CASSRSTGGGTEAFF
TRBV30	.	TRBJ2-6	.	TGTGCCTGGGTTCTAGGCGGGGCCAACGTCCTGACTTTC	CAWVLGGANVLTF
TRBV2	.	TRBJ1-1	many	TGTGCCAGCAGAAAACTGGGGGTGTGGAGCACTGAAGCTTTCTTT	CASRKLGVWSTEAFF
TRBV28	TRBD1	TRBJ2-5	many	TGTGCCAGCAGTTCCCCAAGAGGGGGCCTGTACCAAGAGACCCAGTACTTC	CASSSPRGGLYQETQYF
TRBV4-3	TRBD2	TRBJ2-7	few	TGCGCCAGCAGCCCTGGGACTAGCGATTCCAGCGAGCAGTACTTC	CASSPGTSDSSEQYF
TRBV27	.	TRBJ2-7	many	TGTGCCAGCAGTTTATCCGTCACGGGGCCCTACGTGGAGCAGTACTTC	CASSLSVTGPYVEQYF
TRBV24-1	.	TRBJ2-3	many	TGTGCCACCAGTGATTTGGCCAGCAGGGCGTCGAATACGCAGTATTTT	CATSDLASRASNTQYF
TRBV28	.	TRBJ1-5	many	TGTGCCAGCAGTCCCCTCAGGAAGCAGACCCATCAGCCCCAGCATTTT	CASSPLRKQTHQPQHF
TRBV24-1	.	TRBJ2-5	many	TGTGCCACCAGTGGCAGTTCGGAGACCCAGTACTTC	CATSGSSETQYF
TRBV4-2	TRBD2	TRBJ2-1	.	TGTGCCAGCAGCCCGTTACCGGCGGGCCTAGCGGGAATTCGGGGTAATGAGCAGTTCTTC	CASSPLPAGLAGIRGNEQFF
TRBV19	TRBD2	TRBJ2-1	.	TGTGCCAGTACCGAAAGGACTAGCCGGAGGGCAATCAATGAGCAGTTCTTC	CASTERTSRRAINEQFF
TRBV6-1	TRBD2	TRBJ2-7	.	TGTGCCAGCTCCATCCTAGCGGGAGGCACCTACGAGCAGTACTTC	CASSILAGGTYEQYF
TRBV9	TRBD1	TRBJ1-5	many	TGTGCCAGCAGCGTAGGGGGACAGAGCAATCAGCCCCAGCATTTT	CASSVGGQSNQPQHF
TRBV2	TRBD1	TRBJ1-1	many	TGTGCCAGCAGTTTGCGGACAGGGGACACTGAAGCTTTCTTT	CASSLRTGDTEAFF
TRBV11-2	.	TRBJ2-1	many	TGTGCCAGCAGCTCGCAGGGATATGAGCAGTTCTTC	CASSSQGYEQFF
TRBV7-8	.	TRBJ1-1	.	TGTGCCAGCAGCCAAGTCACTATGAACACTGAAGCTTTCTTT	CASSQVTMNTEAFF
TRBV7-6	.	TRBJ2-5	many	TGTGCCAGCAGCATCCATACGGGGTGGGTAGAGACCCAGTACTTC	CASSIHTGWVETQYF
TRBV6-5	.	TRBJ1-6	many	TGTGCCAGCAGTTACGAAAAATCACCCCTCCACTTT	CASSYEKSPLHF
TRBV9	.	TRBJ2-1	few	TGTGCCAGCAGCGTCGGAGCGGGCCGGGGCAATGAGCAGTTCTTC	CASSVGAGRGNEQFF